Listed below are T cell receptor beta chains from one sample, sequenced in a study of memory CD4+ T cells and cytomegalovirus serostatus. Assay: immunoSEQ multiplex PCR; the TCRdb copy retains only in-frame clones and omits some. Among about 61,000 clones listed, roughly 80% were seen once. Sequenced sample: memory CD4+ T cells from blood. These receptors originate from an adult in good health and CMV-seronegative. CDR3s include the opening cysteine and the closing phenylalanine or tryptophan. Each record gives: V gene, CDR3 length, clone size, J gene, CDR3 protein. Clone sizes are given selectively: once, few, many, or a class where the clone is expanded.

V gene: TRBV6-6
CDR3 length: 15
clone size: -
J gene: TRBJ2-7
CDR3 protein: CASRSSGTGFYEQYF

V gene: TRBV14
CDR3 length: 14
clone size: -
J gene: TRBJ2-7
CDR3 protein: CASSPLTFTYEQYF

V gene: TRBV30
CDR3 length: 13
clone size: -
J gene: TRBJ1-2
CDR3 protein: CASLPPGDYGYTF

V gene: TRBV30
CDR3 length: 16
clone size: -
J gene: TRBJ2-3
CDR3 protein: CAWSAGLAGGLGTQYF

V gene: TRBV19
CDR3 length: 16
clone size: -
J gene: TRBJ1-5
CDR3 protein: CASSPDRGYSNQPQHF

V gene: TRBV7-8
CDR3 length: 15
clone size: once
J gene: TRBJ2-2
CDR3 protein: CASSAYRGRTGELFF

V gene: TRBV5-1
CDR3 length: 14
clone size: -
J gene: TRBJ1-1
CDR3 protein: CASKKGGAETEAFF

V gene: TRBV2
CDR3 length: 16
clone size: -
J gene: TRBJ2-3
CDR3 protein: CASSPEGGRAGYTQYF

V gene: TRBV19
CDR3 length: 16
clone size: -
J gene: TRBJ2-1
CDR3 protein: CATRPRAPKNHNEQFF

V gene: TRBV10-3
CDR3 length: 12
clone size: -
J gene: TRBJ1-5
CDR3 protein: CAIGQGNQPQHF

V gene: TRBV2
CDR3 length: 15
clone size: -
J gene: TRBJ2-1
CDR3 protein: CASRPLAARGNEQFF

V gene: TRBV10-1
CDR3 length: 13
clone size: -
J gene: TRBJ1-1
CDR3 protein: CASRPGGGTEAFF

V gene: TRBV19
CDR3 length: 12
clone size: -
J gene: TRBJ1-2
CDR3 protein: CASSLGPYGYTF

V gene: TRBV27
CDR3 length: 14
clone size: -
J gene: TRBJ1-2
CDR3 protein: CASRRTGGSYGYTF

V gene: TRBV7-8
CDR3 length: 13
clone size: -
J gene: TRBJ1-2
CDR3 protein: CASSSGQDYGYTF

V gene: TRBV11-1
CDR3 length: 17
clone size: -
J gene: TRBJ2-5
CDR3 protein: CASSLGGGGRGRETQYF

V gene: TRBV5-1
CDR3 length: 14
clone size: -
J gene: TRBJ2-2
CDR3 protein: CASSLATSPGELFF

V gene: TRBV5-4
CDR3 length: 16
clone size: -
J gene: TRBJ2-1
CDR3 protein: CASSPRVSGTNNEQFF

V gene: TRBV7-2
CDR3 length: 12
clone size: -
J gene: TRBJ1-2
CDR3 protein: CASSFIGYGYTF

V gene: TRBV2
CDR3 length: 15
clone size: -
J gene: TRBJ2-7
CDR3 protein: CASSYPYGQSYEQYF

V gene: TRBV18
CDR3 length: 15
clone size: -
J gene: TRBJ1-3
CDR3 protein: CASSQGTGSGNTIYF

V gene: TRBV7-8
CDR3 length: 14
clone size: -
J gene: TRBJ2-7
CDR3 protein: CASSLGEDTYEQYF

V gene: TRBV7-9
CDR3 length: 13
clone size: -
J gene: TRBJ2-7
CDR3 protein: CASSRQGAREQYF

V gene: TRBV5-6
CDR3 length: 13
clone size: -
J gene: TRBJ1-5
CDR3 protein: CASSLTGDQPQHF

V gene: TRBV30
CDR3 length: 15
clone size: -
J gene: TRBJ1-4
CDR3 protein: CAWSPGLGEGEKLFF

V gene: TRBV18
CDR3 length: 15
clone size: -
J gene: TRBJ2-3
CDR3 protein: CASSPRTGKTDTQYF

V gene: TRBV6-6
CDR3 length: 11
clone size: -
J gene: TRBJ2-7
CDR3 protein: CASSTTREQYF

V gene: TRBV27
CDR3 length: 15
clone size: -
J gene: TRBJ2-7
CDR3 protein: CASSLAGGTSYEQYF

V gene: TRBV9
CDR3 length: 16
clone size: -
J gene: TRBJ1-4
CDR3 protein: CASSVAHGGTNEKLFF

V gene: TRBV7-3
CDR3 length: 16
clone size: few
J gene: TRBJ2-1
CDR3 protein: CASSLTPDQLVNEQFF

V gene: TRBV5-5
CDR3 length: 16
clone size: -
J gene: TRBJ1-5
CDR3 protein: CASSAWDRGSNQPQHF

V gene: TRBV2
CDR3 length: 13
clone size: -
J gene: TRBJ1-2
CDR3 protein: CASSGWYIYGYTF

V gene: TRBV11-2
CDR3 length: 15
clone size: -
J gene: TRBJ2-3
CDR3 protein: CASSPGTGNTDTQYF

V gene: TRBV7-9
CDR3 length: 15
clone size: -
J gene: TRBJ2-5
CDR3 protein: CASSTPTGGRETQYF